These 5 T cell receptor beta chains came from one sample sequenced in a study of blood T cell repertoires in COVID-19. Libraries were prepared by immunoSEQ multiplex PCR; TCRdb keeps only in-frame clonotypes and omits some of them. In the table there are about 53,000 clones, around 86% of which are singletons. Material for sequencing was peripheral blood. The receptors shown here come from a man at least 80 years old with acute or convalescent COVID-19.

V gene TRBV7-6 combines with J gene TRBJ1-6; the D gene is possibly TRBD1 (6 bases). Between the trimmed V and J ends, which lost 1 base and 5 bases, there was a span of 21 bases. Per germline, CDR1 SGHVS and CDR2 FNYEAQ. CDR3 length: 19 residues. The DNA for the CDR3 is TGTGCCAGCAGCTTAGAGGCGGCAGGGGTCGGGGCCCATAATTCACCCCTCCACTTT. Residues: CASSLEAAGVGAHNSPLHF.

This rearrangement joins TRBV7-8 to TRBJ1-6, with a possible D match to TRBD1 (6 bases). The CDR3 is made up of 14 amino acids. CDR1 SGHVS and CDR2 FQNEAQ come from the germline V gene. The V end was cut by 4 bases, the J end by 10 bases, with 14 bases between. The CDR3 DNA reads as TGTGCCAGCAGCTCAATATCAGGGGAATCACCCCTCCACTTT. Its translation: CASSSISGESPLHF.

This rearrangement joins TRBV19 to TRBJ1-2, with D maybe TRBD1 (6 bases). In germline, CDR1 is LNHDA, CDR2 SQIVND (reference sequence). Trimming removed 3 bases from V and 3 bases from J, with 8 bases in between. The CDR3 loop spans 13 amino acids. CDR3 amino acids: CASSMGADYGYTF. For the CDR3, the DNA is TGTGCCAGTAGTATGGGGGCGGACTATGGCTACACCTTC.

The gene calls are TRBV18 and TRBJ1-1; no clear D. Germline CDR1 is KGHSH and CDR2 is LQKENI. The V and J ends lost 3 bases and 2 bases respectively, with 10 bases between them. The CDR3 is made up of 14 amino acids. Written as DNA, the CDR3 is TGTGCCAGCTCACCGACACCTTCTAACACTGAAGCTTTCTTT. Protein: CASSPTPSNTEAFF. Filled out from reference TRBV18 and TRBJ1-1, the complete variable domain reads NAGVMQNPRHLVRRRGQEARLRCSPMKGHSHVYWYRQLPEEGLKFMVYLQKENIIDESGMPKERFSAEFPKEGPSILRIQQVVRGDSAAYFCASSPTPSNTEAFFGQGTRLTVV.

The genes are TRBV2 and TRBJ1-1, with TRBD1 as a possible D gene (6 bases). Per the germline V gene, CDR1 is SNHLY and CDR2 is FYNNEI. Trimming removed 6 bases from V and 0 bases from J, with 14 bases in between. The CDR3 length is 15 residues. CDR3 sequence (DNA): TGTGCCAGCAGCAAAGACAGGACCTTGAACACTGAAGCTTTCTTT. Its translation is CASSKDRTLNTEAFF.